The clone carrying this T cell receptor beta chain has more than one count but fewer than ten. The antigen remains undetermined. This sample was included in a study of response to subunit inactivated influenza vaccine. General study results and limits: Authors suggested few new T cells are recruited by each seasonal influenza vaccination.

Germline lookup yields CDR1 LGHDT and CDR2 YNNKEL (reference sequence). This CDR3 has 15 amino acids. The V gene end was trimmed by 4 bases and the J gene end by 6 bases; junction bases not matched to a gene: 6. TCRdb redid the calling of the RT-PCR reads with MiXCR, one entry per CDR3 protein. The sample holds a few hundred thousand distinct CDR3 sequences, about a fifth seen once. The genes are TRBV3-1 and TRBJ1-1, with 12 bases aligning to TRBD1. Here the sequenced sample was PBMCs from blood, taken less than 22 months after vaccination. The clonotype comes from a man in his fifties or sixties who received an inactivated influenza vaccine. The CDR3 sequence is CASSPTGTGGPEAFF. The CDR3 DNA follows: TGTGCCAGCAGCCCGACGGGGACAGGGGGCCCTGAAGCTTTCTTT.